The clone carrying this T cell receptor beta chain was counted ten times or more. MiXCR, run by TCRdb on the 5' RACE reads, gives a single entry per CDR3 protein. This table has roughly 230,000 distinct CDR3 sequences, approximately 8% appearing once. These data come from a study of CD8 T cells in ankylosing spondylitis. V was pared by 5 bases and J by 7 bases, with 6 bases of the junction left unmatched. The CDR3 length is 13 residues. This clonotype was sampled from a female donor with ankylosing spondylitis or in good health (not recorded which). The sequencing input was blood, either unsorted or a sorted T cell fraction (not recorded which). This chain connects TRBV12-3 or TRBV12-4 to TRBJ1-1; 8 bases are shared with TRBD1. CDR3 sequence: CASSTRQGIEAFF. The CDR3 DNA reads TGTGCCAGCAGTACTCGACAGGGGATTGAAGCTTTCTTT.